The 7 T cell receptor beta chains reported below all come from one sample, sequenced in a study of CD8 T cells in ankylosing spondylitis. Whole-study results and caveats: Apparently characteristic of ankylosing spondylitis blood was a TCR beta motif (about eight highly homologous variants).

One entry per CDR3 protein, called by TCRdb with MiXCR from the 5' RACE reads. The repertoire holds around 390,000 distinct CDR3 sequences, 20% to 25% seen once, with about 17% in the top ten. No antigen has been assigned to these receptors. The sequencing input was blood, either unsorted or a sorted T cell fraction (not recorded which). The receptors originated from a male donor with ankylosing spondylitis.

The chain carries TRBV1 and TRBJ2-7. TRBV1 is marked as a pseudogene. CDR3 length: 13 amino acids. CDR3: CTSSHQDCYEQYF. CDR3 bases: TGCACCAGCAGCCATCAGGACTGCTACGAGCAGTACTTC.

This clonotype was counted once. The chain uses TRBV14 and TRBJ2-7; D may be TRBD2 (6 bases). Germline CDR1 reads SGHDN; CDR2 reads FVKESK. V dropped 4 bases and J dropped 4 bases, with 17 bases sitting between them. The CDR3 is 15 amino acids. The CDR3 is CASSPSSSGEYEQYF. CDR3 sequence (DNA): TGTGCCAGCAGCCCCTCTAGTAGCGGAGAGTACGAGCAGTACTTC.

A few counts support this clonotype. V and J are TRBV3-1 and TRBJ1-4; no firm D call. The ends were cut back, 0 bases at V and 8 bases at J, with 10 bases in the middle. In germline, CDR1 is LGHDT, CDR2 YNNKEL (reference sequence). This CDR3 is 14 amino acids long. The CDR3 nucleotides are TGTGCCAGCAGCCAAGATTTCGGGTCAGAAAAACTGTTTTTT. Protein product: CASSQDFGSEKLFF.

This clonotype was counted a few times. This sequence joins TRBV29-1 and TRBJ2-7; D possibly uses TRBD1 or TRBD2 (5 bases each). The ends were cut back, 8 bases at V and 2 bases at J, with 19 bases in the middle. The CDR3 runs to 14 residues. CDR1 SQVTM and CDR2 ANQGSEA come from the germline V gene. CDR3 in DNA: TGCAGCTCCGGCCGGGACCTTGAAACCTACGAGCAGTACTTC. This encodes CSSGRDLETYEQYF.

The chain employs TRBV6-1 and TRBJ1-1, with a weak D call TRBD1 (5 bases). Trimming stripped 5 bases from V and 3 bases from J, with 16 bases between. The CDR3 contains 15 residues. Germline V lookup: CDR1 MNHNS, CDR2 SASEGT. The CDR3: CASSIRGDGYTEAFF. In DNA, the CDR3 is TGTGCCAGCAGTATCCGGGGGGACGGATACACTGAAGCTTTCTTT.

The V gene is TRBV7-9, the J gene TRBJ2-7, with 7 positions matching TRBD1. The junction had 6 bases not matched to a gene; V was cut back by 5 bases and J by 2 bases. This CDR3 comprises 14 residues. CDR1 and CDR2 (germline): SEHNR, FQNEAQ (reference sequence). CDR3 amino acids: CASSPRGFTYEQYF. The CDR3 DNA reads TGTGCCAGCAGCCCCAGGGGGTTTACCTACGAGCAGTACTTC.

The chain carries TRBV6-1 and TRBJ1-1; weak D call: TRBD1 (5 bases). Germline V gene sequence: CDR1 MNHNS, CDR2 SASEGT. V lost 0 bases, J lost 11 bases, and 16 bases lay in between. The CDR3 totals 14 residues. CDR3 DNA sequence: TGTGCCAGCAGTGAAGCGGCGGGACTTCCGACGGCTTTCTTT. Translating it yields CASSEAAGLPTAFF.